These 31 T cell receptor beta chains came from one sample sequenced in a study of blood T cell repertoires in COVID-19. Clones were read by immunoSEQ multiplex PCR, and TCRdb kept only the in-frame ones, dropping some. The sample includes a few hundred thousand clones, 70% to 90% of them seen just once. The sequenced sample was PBMCs or T cells enriched from blood (not recorded which). These receptors all stem from a woman between 50 and 59 years old who had recovered from COVID-19.

The chain is built from TRBV5-1 and TRBJ2-3; the match to TRBD2 covers 10 bases. With V trimmed by 3 bases and J by 0 bases, 1 base remained unmatched. The CDR3 runs 15 residues. Germline CDR1 SGHRS, CDR2 YFSETQ. CDR3 region: CASSSGLASTDTQYF. CDR3 coding DNA: TGCGCCAGCAGCTCGGGACTAGCGAGCACAGATACGCAGTATTTT.

This chain uses TRBV13 with TRBJ2-7; 7 bases agree with TRBD1. The V gene's germline CDR1 is PRHDT and CDR2 FYEKMQ (reference sequence). The CDR3 runs to 14 residues. Trimming at V came to 0 bases and at J to 3 bases, leaving 2 bases not matched to a gene. CDR3 amino acids: CASSLGAGGYEQYF. The CDR3 DNA reads TGTGCCAGCAGCTTAGGGGCAGGGGGCTACGAGCAGTACTTC.

The chain employs TRBV19 and TRBJ1-3; D gene unclear. V was cut by 5 bases and J by 4 bases, with 15 bases left in between. The germline CDR1 and CDR2 sequences are LNHDA and SQIVND (reference sequence). This CDR3 region has 15 residues. This CDR3 reads CASSFGSVMGNTIYF. CDR3 coding DNA: TGTGCCAGTAGTTTCGGGAGTGTGATGGGAAACACCATATATTTT.

The genes are TRBV28 and TRBJ2-3, with a tentative D call TRBD1 (5 bases). The V end was cut by 6 bases, the J end by 2 bases, with 15 bases between. This CDR3 spans 15 amino acids. Germline lookup yields CDR1 MDHEN and CDR2 SYDVKM. The DNA for the CDR3 is TGTGCCAGCAGCGGACGGCTCAGGGTCACAGATACGCAGTATTTT. It specifies CASSGRLRVTDTQYF.

The V and J genes are TRBV19 and TRBJ1-3, with D maybe TRBD1 (6 bases). Germline CDR1 and CDR2: LNHDA and SQIVND (reference sequence). Trimming took off 9 bases at V and 0 bases at J, with 9 bases between the two ends. The CDR3 covers 13 residues. The CDR3 reads CASGQHSGNTIYF. The CDR3 nucleotides are TGTGCCAGCGGACAGCACTCTGGAAACACCATATATTTT.

J is TRBJ2-7 and V is TRBV10-3; 11 bases fit TRBD2. V was pared by 5 bases and J by 5 bases, with 11 bases of the junction left unmatched. The CDR3 has 16 residues. CDR1 and CDR2 (germline): ENHRY, SYGVKD. This chain's CDR3 is CAISPTSGRGFDEQYF. The CDR3 region has the DNA TGTGCCATCAGTCCTACTAGCGGGAGAGGGTTCGACGAGCAGTACTTC.

Only one count was recorded for this clone. V gene TRBV5-1 combines with J gene TRBJ1-1; D call uncertain. The CDR3 is made up of 14 amino acids. V was pared by 0 bases and J by 6 bases, with 12 bases between. CDR1 and CDR2 from the germline V gene are SGHRS and YFSETQ. The CDR3 protein is CASSLAGVVAEAFF. The CDR3, as DNA: TGCGCCAGCAGCTTGGCCGGGGTAGTCGCTGAAGCTTTCTTT.

V is TRBV27 and J is TRBJ1-1; 8 bases align to TRBD1. Losses at the gene ends were 5 bases for V and 11 bases for J; bases not matched to a gene: 7. Germline assignment: CDR1 MNHEY and CDR2 SMNVEV (reference sequence). There are 12 residues in the CDR3. The CDR3 DNA sequence: TGTGCCAGCAGTACACAGGGGGGTAAGGCTTTCTTT. Encoded protein: CASSTQGGKAFF.

V and J are TRBV9 and TRBJ2-7, with TRBD2 matching 8 bases. The CDR3 runs to 17 residues. Germline CDR1 and CDR2: SGDLS and YYNGEE. Trimming removed 0 bases from V and 3 bases from J; junction bases left unmatched: 11. In DNA, the CDR3 is TGTGCCAGCAGCGTAGGGGGAGGCGGGAGGTTTTTCTACGAGCAGTACTTC. It yields the protein CASSVGGGGRFFYEQYF.

The chain links TRBV9 to TRBJ2-3; 7 nucleotides line up with TRBD2. The CDR3 is 16 residues long. V shed 0 bases and J 0 bases; nucleotides not matched to a gene: 4. From germline, CDR1 is SGDLS and CDR2 YYNGEE. The CDR3 is CASSVDLAESTDTQYF. Written as DNA, the CDR3 is TGTGCCAGCAGCGTAGATCTAGCGGAAAGCACAGATACGCAGTATTTT.

The rearrangement joins TRBV5-4 to TRBJ2-3, with TRBD1 identical over 7 bases. The CDR3 consists of 15 residues. The J segment lost 3 bases and the V segment lost 3 bases, leaving 7 bases of the junction unmatched. The germline V gene has CDR1 SGHNT and CDR2 YYREEE (reference sequence). DNA for the CDR3: TGTGCCAGCAGCTCACAGACAGGGACAACAGATACGCAGTATTTT. Protein sequence: CASSSQTGTTDTQYF.

This chain links TRBV29-1 with TRBJ1-5, with a possible D match to TRBD1 (5 bases). The CDR3 runs 14 residues. The germline CDR1 and CDR2 sequences are SQVTM and ANQGSEA. Trimming took 6 bases from V and 5 from J, leaving 17 bases between them. The DNA for the CDR3 is TGCAGCGTGACCTGGACGGGGGGAGATCAGCCCCAGCATTTT. Translating gives CSVTWTGGDQPQHF.

The chain has TRBV10-3 and TRBJ2-3; TRBD2 matches 10 bases. The junction had 10 bases not matched to a gene; V was cut back by 6 bases and J by 1 base. Germline assignment: CDR1 ENHRY and CDR2 SYGVKD. The CDR3 contains 17 residues. The CDR3 protein is CAIRLAGRVFGTDTQYF. The CDR3 nucleotides are TGTGCCATCAGACTAGCGGGACGGGTATTCGGCACAGATACGCAGTATTTT.

The chain links TRBV10-3 to TRBJ1-3, with 10 bases identical to TRBD1. The germline V gene has CDR1 ENHRY and CDR2 SYGVKD. With V trimmed by 1 base and J by 0 bases, 9 bases remained unmatched. The CDR3 has 19 amino acids. The CDR3 sequence is CAISELRGTGASSGNTIYF. The DNA for the CDR3 is TGTGCCATCAGTGAGTTGAGAGGGACAGGGGCTAGCTCTGGAAACACCATATATTTT.

The J gene is TRBJ2-1, the V gene TRBV7-9; 7 bases are shared with TRBD2. Germline CDR1 SEHNR, CDR2 FQNEAQ (reference sequence). This CDR3 region has 14 residues. Unmatched junction bases numbered 1, after V lost 0 bases and J lost 5 bases. The CDR3 DNA reads as TGTGCCAGCAGCTTAGCTAGCGGGCACAATGAGCAGTTCTTC. It codes for CASSLASGHNEQFF.

The chain is built from TRBV11-1 and TRBJ2-2, with no clear D. The CDR3 totals 13 residues. Trimming took 5 bases from V and 3 from J, leaving 7 bases between them. CDR1 SGHAT and CDR2 FQDESV come from the germline V gene (reference sequence). The CDR3 loop is CASSPDDTGELFF. In nucleotides, the CDR3 is TGTGCCAGCAGCCCAGATGACACCGGGGAGCTGTTTTTT.

The chain joins TRBV7-9 to TRBJ2-3; D might be TRBD1 (6 bases). Germline CDR1 is SEHNR and CDR2 is FQNEAQ (reference sequence). CDR3 length: 15 residues. Trimming stripped 5 bases from V and 1 base from J, with 13 bases between. Here the CDR3 reads CASSTPGVGTDTQYF. The CDR3 nucleotides read TGTGCCAGCAGCACACCAGGGGTCGGCACAGATACGCAGTATTTT.

J is TRBJ2-4 and V is TRBV27; D perhaps matches TRBD1 (5 bases). Between the trimmed V and J ends, which lost 5 bases and 0 bases, there was a span of 11 bases. In germline, CDR1 is MNHEY, CDR2 SMNVEV (reference sequence). The CDR3 has 15 residues. CDR3 sequence: CASSTTQGAKNIQYF. CDR3 DNA sequence: TGTGCCAGCAGTACCACCCAGGGAGCCAAAAACATTCAGTACTTC.

This rearrangement joins TRBV28 to TRBJ2-7; tentatively, D is TRBD2 (6 bases). Germline V gene sequence: CDR1 MDHEN, CDR2 SYDVKM. The CDR3 totals 18 residues. Deletions cut 4 bases from V and 2 bases from J, with 24 bases between. The chain's CDR3 is CASSYKTGTGGEAYEQYF. The CDR3 bases are TGTGCCAGCAGTTACAAAACCGGGACCGGGGGAGAAGCCTACGAGCAGTACTTC. Filled out from reference TRBV28 and TRBJ2-7, the complete variable domain reads DVKVTQSSRYLVKRTGEKVFLECVQDMDHENMFWYRQDPGLGLRLIYFSYDVKMKEKGDIPEGYSVSREKKERFSLILESASTNQTSMYLCASSYKTGTGGEAYEQYFGPGTRLTVT.

This clone was seen only a few times. The chain joins TRBV19 to TRBJ1-4, with D possibly TRBD1 on 6 matching bases. This CDR3 has 15 amino acids. V lost 6 bases and J lost 7, with 18 bases in between. Per the germline V gene, CDR1 is LNHDA and CDR2 is SQIVND (reference sequence). CDR3 loop: CASSPLDRSGEKLFF. The CDR3 coding sequence is TGTGCCAGTAGCCCCCTCGACAGGTCCGGTGAAAAACTGTTTTTT.

V is TRBV19 and J is TRBJ1-3, with 9 bases fitting TRBD1. Germline trimming cut 6 bases from V and 3 bases from J; bases unmatched to any gene: 9. CDR1 is LNHDA and CDR2 is SQIVND in the germline V gene (reference sequence). The CDR3 is 16 residues long. CDR3 amino acids: CASSRDREGFGNTIYF. DNA for the CDR3: TGTGCCAGTAGCCGGGACAGGGAAGGATTTGGAAACACCATATATTTT.

This chain joins TRBV5-1 and TRBJ2-3; tentatively, D is TRBD2 (5 bases). This CDR3 contains 15 residues. Trimming removed 0 bases at V and 0 bases at J, with 8 bases between. The germline gives CDR1 SGHRS, CDR2 YFSETQ. CDR3 coding DNA: TGCGCCAGCAGCTTGGGATGGACTAGCACAGATACGCAGTATTTT. Translation gives CASSLGWTSTDTQYF. Based on the CDR3 plus reference TRBV5-1 and TRBJ2-3, the full variable domain is KAGVTQTPRYLIKTRGQQVTLSCSPISGHRSVSWYQQTPGQGLQFLFEYFSETQRNKGNFPGRFSGRQFSNSRSEMNVSTLELGDSALYLCASSLGWTSTDTQYFGPGTRLTVL.

This chain uses TRBV18 with TRBJ2-1; 11 nucleotides match TRBD1. V trimming: 2 bases; J trimming: 12 bases; junction bases outside the gene matches: 9. There are 15 residues in the CDR3. Per germline, CDR1 KGHSH and CDR2 LQKENI. CDR3 region: CASSPSRTGGVGQFF. CDR3 in DNA: TGTGCCAGCTCACCATCGAGGACAGGGGGCGTAGGGCAGTTCTTC.

This clone was seen a few times. The V and J genes are TRBV7-2 and TRBJ1-6, with unresolved D. This CDR3 has 15 amino acids. Germline CDR1 SGHTA, CDR2 FQGNSA. V lost 5 bases to trimming and J lost 7 bases, with 15 bases between them. Written as DNA, the CDR3 is TGTGCCAGCAGCCCAAGGTCAGGCGAGAATTCACCCCTCCACTTT. Its translation: CASSPRSGENSPLHF.

This chain joins TRBV7-6 and TRBJ2-5; 8 bases are a match to TRBD2. This CDR3 has 13 residues. Germline CDR1 is SGHVS and CDR2 is FNYEAQ. Losses at the gene ends were 8 bases for V and 4 bases for J; bases not matched to a gene: 6. The CDR3 loop is CASSGLAVETQYF. The CDR3, as DNA: TGTGCCAGCTCAGGACTAGCTGTAGAGACCCAGTACTTC.

V is TRBV4-1 and J is TRBJ2-7; the D gene is possibly TRBD2 (6 bases). The CDR3 runs to 15 residues. V lost 1 base to trimming and J lost 0 bases, with 10 bases between them. CDR1 is MGHRA and CDR2 is YSYEKL in the germline V gene. CDR3 protein: CASSQAAGSSYEQYF. In nucleotides, the CDR3 is TGCGCCAGCAGCCAAGCGGCGGGGAGCTCCTACGAGCAGTACTTC.

The V and J genes are TRBV18 and TRBJ1-1, with 9 bases that match TRBD1. Germline-derived CDR1 and CDR2 are KGHSH and LQKENI. This CDR3 spans 15 amino acids. V lost 0 bases and J lost 7; bases outside the gene matches: 6. DNA of the CDR3: TGTGCCAGCTCACCACCTAGGACAGGGGATTTTGAAGCTTTCTTT. Its protein is CASSPPRTGDFEAFF.

The rearrangement joins TRBV2 to TRBJ1-6, with 9 bases lining up with TRBD1. V gave up 4 bases and J gave up 10 bases; unmatched junction bases: 5. Germline V gene lookup returns CDR1 SNHLY and CDR2 FYNNEI. This CDR3 has 14 amino acids. CDR3 loop: CASSGTGGESPLHF. The CDR3 bases are TGTGCCAGCAGTGGAACAGGGGGCGAGTCACCCCTCCACTTT.

The chain joins TRBV13 to TRBJ2-7, with a weak D call TRBD2 (6 bases). Looked up from germline, CDR1 is PRHDT and CDR2 is FYEKMQ (reference sequence). Trimming took 2 bases from V and 1 from J, leaving 12 bases between them. The CDR3 contains 15 residues. The DNA of the CDR3 is TGTGCCAGCAGCTTACGGGGGAGAGGTTCCTACGAGCAGTACTTC. Translation gives CASSLRGRGSYEQYF. Combining the CDR3 with reference TRBV13 and TRBJ2-7 gives the whole variable domain AAGVIQSPRHLIKEKRETATLKCYPIPRHDTVYWYQQGPGQDPQFLISFYEKMQSDKGSIPDRFSAQQFSDYHSELNMSSLELGDSALYFCASSLRGRGSYEQYFGPGTRLTVT.

The chain carries TRBV25-1 and TRBJ1-1; tentative D call: TRBD1 (5 bases). CDR1 is MGHDK and CDR2 is SYGVNS in the germline V gene. V was shortened by 6 bases and J by 7 bases, with 18 bases between the two germline ends. There are 14 residues in the CDR3. Here the CDR3 reads CASSLNGGSDEAFF. The CDR3 bases are TGTGCCAGCAGCTTAAACGGGGGGTCGGATGAAGCTTTCTTT.

The chain couples TRBV28 to TRBJ2-3, with D perhaps matching TRBD2 (5 bases). CDR1 and CDR2 from the germline V gene are MDHEN and SYDVKM. This CDR3 has 14 amino acids. V gave up 5 bases and J gave up 1 base, with 10 bases separating them. The CDR3, as DNA: TGTGCCAGCAGTCCGAGCGGTCGCACAGATACGCAGTATTTT. This translates into CASSPSGRTDTQYF.